The sequence of this TCR beta chain was determined in a study of regulatory T cells in long-lasting Graves disease. HTBI primers from iRepertoire and Arm-PCR of CDR3 regions yielded the TCR beta libraries. As handled by the study authors: Identification yielded about 66 TRBV and 14 TRBJ segments across samples. TCRdb fed the multiplex PCR reads into MiXCR, producing one record per CDR3 protein. The V and J calls follow TCRdb's processing rather than the paper's. The data contain a few hundred thousand distinct CDR3 sequences, approximately 25% of them singletons. V was shortened by 4 bases and J by 0 bases, with 13 bases between the two germline ends. The CDR3 totals 16 residues. Germline CDR1 is LNHDA and CDR2 is SQIVND (reference sequence). Time point specified: persistent/refractory GD, antithyroid drugs over 5 years with positive TRAb. There was RNA extracted from PBMCs, and the TCR library was made from it.

A few counts support this clonotype. This TCR was sampled from a woman aged 40 to 49 with Graves disease. The input for sequencing was peripheral blood mononuclear cells (PBMCs), taken when the disease was refractory, from a patient treated with antithyroid drugs. The chain joins TRBV19 to TRBJ1-5, with D uncertain. CDR3 sequence: CASSTYSDLSNQPQHF. DNA for the CDR3: TGTGCCAGTAGTACTTACTCGGACCTTAGCAATCAGCCCCAGCATTTT.